The 25 T cell receptor beta chains below were found in one sample sequenced in a study of cytomegalovirus exposure and HLA in healthy donors. Vbeta (60) and Jbeta (13) primers were used in the PCR. TCRdb keeps only in-frame clones here, not all; method: immunoSEQ multiplex PCR. The table has 150,000 to 200,000 clones, around 76% seen once. The sequenced material came from PBMCs. The receptors stem from a man in his forties or fifties in good health and CMV-seropositive.

This clone was observed a few times. This chain links TRBV7-2 with TRBJ2-5; TRBD2 might be the D (5 bases). V gave up 2 bases and J gave up 5 bases, with 15 bases separating them. CDR1 is SGHTA and CDR2 is FQGNSA in the germline V gene. The CDR3 covers 15 residues. CDR3 protein: CASSLRSGSVETQYF. The DNA of the CDR3 is TGTGCCAGCAGCTTAAGAAGCGGTAGTGTTGAGACCCAGTACTTC.

The J gene is TRBJ1-2, the V gene TRBV7-2; a possible D gene is TRBD1 (5 bases). Trimming removed 1 base at V and 8 bases at J, with 17 bases between. Germline V gives CDR1 SGHTA, CDR2 FQGNSA. The CDR3 has 15 amino acids. DNA for the CDR3: TGTGCCAGCAGCTTAGGTTTAGGGCAGGGTAAAGGCTACACCTTC. As protein: CASSLGLGQGKGYTF.

CDR3 sequence reads: CASSALGTGGDGYTF. The DNA for the CDR3 is TGTGCCAGCAGCGCCCTCGGGACAGGTGGCGATGGCTACACCTTC. V and J are TRBV9 and TRBJ1-2; TRBD1 agrees at 8 bases. Unmatched junction bases numbered 10, after V lost 3 bases and J lost 6 bases. The CDR3 has 15 amino acids. Per the germline V gene, CDR1 is SGDLS and CDR2 is YYNGEE.

The V call is TRBV7-2, the J call TRBJ1-5; D may be TRBD1 (5 bases). The V and J ends lost 4 bases and 2 bases respectively, with 12 bases between them. The CDR3 covers 15 residues. Looked up from germline, CDR1 is SGHTA and CDR2 is FQGNSA. This CDR3 reads CASSSEGGGNQPQHF. The CDR3 region has the DNA TGTGCCAGCAGCTCCGAAGGAGGGGGCAATCAGCCCCAGCATTTT.

This clone was picked up a small number of times. This chain links TRBV19 with TRBJ2-1; weak D call: TRBD2 (5 bases). CDR3 length equals 14 residues. Per germline, CDR1 LNHDA and CDR2 SQIVND (reference sequence). Trimming left V 10 bases short and J 4 bases short, with 17 bases between. CDR3 in amino acids: CATMEDPGYNEQFF. The CDR3 nucleotides read TGTGCCACCATGGAGGACCCCGGGTACAATGAGCAGTTCTTC.

V usage is TRBV4-2 and J usage is TRBJ2-1; weak D call: TRBD2 (7 bases). Germline V CDR1 and CDR2: LGHNA, YNFKEQ. The CDR3 runs to 15 residues. Trimming took 4 bases from V and 6 from J, leaving 16 bases between them. CDR3 bases: TGTGCCAGCAGCCCCGGGCGGGGGCCGGGCAATGAGCAGTTCTTC. Protein product: CASSPGRGPGNEQFF.

The chain has TRBV7-3 and TRBJ2-6; D is unresolved. Per germline, CDR1 SGHTA and CDR2 FQGTGA. The CDR3 is 15 amino acids. Trimming stripped 2 bases from V and 0 bases from J, with 5 bases between. The CDR3 DNA is TGTGCCAGCAGCTTAGCTAGCTCTGGGGCCAACGTCCTGACTTTC. As protein: CASSLASSGANVLTF. Full variable domain (missing parts from reference TRBV7-3 and TRBJ2-6): GAGVSQTPSNKVTEKGKYVELRCDPISGHTALYWYRQSLGQGPEFLIYFQGTGAADDSGLPNDRFFAVRPEGSVSTLKIQRTERGDSAVYLCASSLASSGANVLTFGAGSRLTVL.

The chain is built from TRBV30 and TRBJ1-6, with D uncertain. Germline assignment: CDR1 GTSNPN and CDR2 SVGIG (reference sequence). Trimming removed 0 bases from V and 0 bases from J, with 9 bases in between. CDR3 length equals 16 residues. CDR3: CAWSVTGVSYNSPLHF. The CDR3 DNA sequence: TGTGCCTGGAGTGTGACGGGAGTCTCCTATAATTCACCCCTCCACTTT. Full variable domain (rest looked up from reference TRBV30 and TRBJ1-6): SQTIHQWPATLVQPVGSPLSLECTVEGTSNPNLYWYRQAAGRGLQLLFYSVGIGQISSEVPQNLSASRPQDRQFILSSKKLLLSDSGFYLCAWSVTGVSYNSPLHFGNGTRLTVT.

The rearrangement links TRBV5-1 to TRBJ2-7; D is perhaps TRBD1 (6 bases). This CDR3 has 15 residues. Germline V gene data show CDR1 as SGHRS and CDR2 as YFSETQ. V dropped 4 bases and J dropped 2 bases, with 16 bases sitting between them. The CDR3 reads CASSVNRVQTYEQYF. CDR3 coding DNA: TGCGCCAGCAGCGTCAACAGGGTTCAAACCTACGAGCAGTACTTC.

The gene calls are TRBV13 and TRBJ2-5; 8 bases are a match to TRBD1. Germline values: CDR1 PRHDT, CDR2 FYEKMQ (reference sequence). This CDR3 is built from 13 residues. V was clipped by 0 bases and J by 11 bases; unmatched bases: 5. The CDR3 sequence: CASSLGSQGEQYF. The CDR3 DNA follows: TGTGCCAGCAGCTTAGGATCACAGGGGGAGCAGTACTTC.

Here the CDR3 DNA reads TGTGCCAGCAGCGGGATGGCGACAGGGTCCCCCCACGAGCAGTACTTC. Its translation: CASSGMATGSPHEQYF. This rearrangement joins TRBV9 to TRBJ2-7; 7 bases map to TRBD1. The germline V gene encodes CDR1 SGDLS and CDR2 YYNGEE. CDR3 length: 16 amino acids. With 3 bases clipped from V and 5 bases from J, the junction kept 14 bases outside the gene matches. The full variable domain, its missing parts supplied by reference TRBV9 and TRBJ2-7, is DSGVTQTPKHLITATGQRVTLRCSPRSGDLSVYWYQQSLDQGLQFLIQYYNGEERAKGNILERFSAQQFPDLHSELNLSSLELGDSALYFCASSGMATGSPHEQYFGPGTRLTVT.

The V and J genes are TRBV5-1 and TRBJ1-1, with a weak D call TRBD1 (5 bases). With 0 bases removed from V and 0 bases from J, the gap between germline ends came to 6 bases. This CDR3 region has 14 residues. The germline V gene has CDR1 SGHRS and CDR2 YFSETQ. The CDR3 DNA reads as TGCGCCAGCAGCTTGGAGGGGATGAACACTGAAGCTTTCTTT. It translates to CASSLEGMNTEAFF. Variable domain in full (rest from reference TRBV5-1 and TRBJ1-1): KAGVTQTPRYLIKTRGQQVTLSCSPISGHRSVSWYQQTPGQGLQFLFEYFSETQRNKGNFPGRFSGRQFSNSRSEMNVSTLELGDSALYLCASSLEGMNTEAFFGQGTRLTVV.

The rearrangement joins TRBV6-1 to TRBJ2-7; TRBD2 matches 10 bases. The germline V gene has CDR1 MNHNS and CDR2 SASEGT. The CDR3 totals 14 residues. J lost 2 bases, V lost 4 bases, and 2 bases had no gene match. DNA of the CDR3: TGTGCCAGCAGTGGGACTAGCGGAACCTACGAGCAGTACTTC. This translates into CASSGTSGTYEQYF.

The chain joins TRBV6-1 to TRBJ1-3; TRBD1 matches at 7 bases. CDR1 is MNHNS, CDR2 SASEGT, per germline. The CDR3 length is 16 residues. J lost 0 bases, V lost 2 bases, and 4 bases had no gene match. The CDR3 coding sequence is TGTGCCAGCAGTGAACGACAGGGCCTCTCTGGAAACACCATATATTTT. Amino acids: CASSERQGLSGNTIYF.

The chain combines TRBV5-1 with TRBJ2-5, with a possible D match to TRBD2 (5 bases). The CDR3 length is 15 residues. V lost 0 bases to trimming and J lost 5 bases, with 14 bases between them. Germline V gene lookup returns CDR1 SGHRS and CDR2 YFSETQ. This CDR3 reads CASSLDGSRGETQYF. The CDR3, as DNA: TGCGCCAGCAGCTTGGACGGGTCTCGGGGTGAGACCCAGTACTTC.

The rearrangement links TRBV18 to TRBJ2-7; D possibly corresponds to TRBD1 (6 bases). The CDR3 loop spans 14 amino acids. With 3 bases removed from V and 6 bases from J, the gap between germline ends came to 15 bases. The germline gives CDR1 KGHSH, CDR2 LQKENI. DNA of the CDR3: TGTGCCAGCTCACCGTCAAACACAGGGTCCGAGCAGTACTTC. Its translation: CASSPSNTGSEQYF.

V and J are TRBV7-2 and TRBJ1-1, with 7 bases lining up with TRBD1. The CDR3 is made up of 16 amino acids. The J segment lost 0 bases and the V segment lost 5 bases, leaving 9 bases of the junction unmatched. Germline V gene lookup returns CDR1 SGHTA and CDR2 FQGNSA. This CDR3 reads CASSPLRGQMNTEAFF. CDR3 coding DNA: TGTGCCAGCAGCCCCCTGCGGGGACAGATGAACACTGAAGCTTTCTTT.

Concerning this clone itself: One end of the junction is discordant with germline, which a read error may explain. CDR3 nucleotide sequence: TGTTCCAGCAGCCCTATCTACGAGCAGTACTTC. Translation gives CSSSPIYEQYF. The chain carries TRBV7-9 and TRBJ2-7; unclear D gene. The germline CDR1 and CDR2 sequences are SEHNR and FQNEAQ (reference sequence). This CDR3 spans 11 amino acids.

V usage is TRBV29-1 and J usage is TRBJ2-7, with D perhaps matching TRBD1 (6 bases). Per germline, CDR1 SQVTM and CDR2 ANQGSEA. The CDR3 is 14 residues long. The V gene lost 5 bases and the J gene lost 3 bases, with 17 bases spanning the gap. CDR3 sequence (DNA): TGCAGCGTTCGGACAGATACCGTCTACTACGAGCAGTACTTC. The encoded protein is CSVRTDTVYYEQYF.

The rearrangement uses TRBV7-6 and TRBJ1-2; D uncertain. V lost 0 bases and J 7 bases, leaving 9 bases between the germline ends. There are 13 residues in the CDR3. Germline V gene data show CDR1 as SGHVS and CDR2 as FNYEAQ. In nucleotides, the CDR3 is TGTGCCAGCAGCTTAGCGCAAGAGGGTGGCTACACCTTC. Translated, it gives CASSLAQEGGYTF.

This rearrangement joins TRBV19 to TRBJ2-7; D is unclear. V was trimmed by 5 bases and J by 0 bases, leaving 17 bases between them. The length of the CDR3 is 16 residues. Germline CDR1 is LNHDA and CDR2 is SQIVND (reference sequence). CDR3 amino acids: CASSPGRWQDSYEQYF. As DNA, the CDR3 is TGTGCCAGTAGTCCAGGAAGGTGGCAGGACTCCTACGAGCAGTACTTC.

The chain's CDR3 is CASSGGAANSPLHF. DNA for the CDR3: TGTGCCAGTAGTGGAGGGGCAGCCAATTCACCCCTCCACTTT. The rearrangement links TRBV19 to TRBJ1-6, with D possibly being TRBD1 (5 bases). The CDR3 has 14 amino acids. With 5 bases removed from V and 7 bases from J, the gap between germline ends came to 12 bases. Germline V CDR1 and CDR2: LNHDA, SQIVND (reference sequence).

This clone was recorded once. The chain has TRBV5-1 and TRBJ2-1; TRBD2 is a possible D gene (5 bases). The CDR3 extends over 14 amino acids. Per germline, CDR1 SGHRS and CDR2 YFSETQ. The V gene lost 3 bases and the J gene lost 8 bases, with 15 bases spanning the gap. CDR3 amino acids: CASSSDAGGYEQFF. DNA of the CDR3: TGCGCCAGCAGCTCAGACGCGGGCGGGTATGAGCAGTTCTTC.

The V call is TRBV12-5, the J call TRBJ1-1; D gene uncertain. The CDR3 is 13 amino acids. Between the trimmed V and J ends, which lost 0 bases and 11 bases, there was a span of 13 bases. Per the germline V gene, CDR1 is LGHNT and CDR2 is FRNRAP. The CDR3 DNA reads TGTGCTAGTGGTTTGGTAGACGGGGTGGAGGCTTTCTTT. Its translation: CASGLVDGVEAFF.

Regarding this clone: A junction end diverges from the germline sequence, so it may reflect a read error. V gene TRBV7-7 combines with J gene TRBJ2-5, with a possible D match to TRBD1 (6 bases). This CDR3 comprises 13 residues. Germline CDR1 and CDR2: SSHAT and FNYEAQ (reference sequence). This CDR3 reads CASSSNRDTEQYF. The CDR3 DNA reads TGTGCTAGCAGCTCCAACAGGGACACGGAGCAGTACTTC.